The clone carrying this T cell receptor beta chain is labeled medium-sized. The CDR3 is 14 residues long. V shed 3 bases and J 7 bases; nucleotides not matched to a gene: 4. CDR1 is MNHEY and CDR2 is SMNVEV in the germline V gene (reference sequence). Data came from immunoSEQ multiplex PCR; TCRdb stores just in-frame clones and leaves some out. Of more than 400,000 clones in the sample, 90% are singletons; the top ten hold 0.6%. Recovered Cohort 3 donors showed two negative PCRs, clearance, or symptom resolution. This sample was included in a study of blood T cell repertoires in COVID-19. The receptor comes from a man aged 18-30 years who had recovered from COVID-19. Material for sequencing was PBMCs or T cells enriched from blood (not recorded which). The V gene is TRBV27, the J gene TRBJ1-1; 11 bases match TRBD1. The CDR3 reads CASSFSGQGVEAFF. The DNA for the CDR3 is TGTGCCAGCAGTTTTTCGGGACAGGGGGTTGAAGCTTTCTTT.